These T cell receptor beta chains were read from a single sample in a study of T cells in tumors after PD-1 blockade. Assay: immunoSEQ multiplex PCR; the TCRdb copy retains only in-frame clones and omits some. Here the sample spans 45,000 to 60,000 clones, approximately 80% being singletons. This specimen was PBMCs, taken before anti-PD-1 therapy. Source of these receptors: a human donor with advanced basal cell or squamous cell carcinoma (not recorded which). The CDR3 runs from the conserved cysteine through the conserved F or W. The order of the fields is D gene, V gene, J gene, clone size, CDR3 DNA, CDR3 protein. The D gene is left open where the match is weak. Some rows have no size entry. The others give once, few or many, or a class for an expanded clone.

TRBD1,TRBV6-5,TRBJ2-1,-,TGTGCCAGCAGTTACCACAGGGGGGAGCAGTTCTTC,CASSYHRGEQFF
-,TRBV21-1,TRBJ2-7,few,TGTGCCAGAGTTCGAGGGTTTAGCTCCTACGAGCAGTACTTC,CARVRGFSSYEQYF
TRBD1,TRBV7-9,TRBJ1-6,-,TGTGCCAGCAGCTCGCTCCGGGACAGCCTTTGGTCACCCCTCCACTTT,CASSSLRDSLWSPLHF
TRBD2,TRBV7-9,TRBJ2-3,-,TGTGCCAGCAGCTTAGGGGGCGGGGGGGGCACAGATACGCAGTATTTT,CASSLGGGGGTDTQYF
TRBD1,TRBV6-5,TRBJ2-1,-,TGTGCCAGCAGTTTTAGGGGGCGAAACAATGAGCAGTTCTTC,CASSFRGRNNEQFF
-,TRBV7-8,TRBJ1-5,-,TGTGCCAGCAGCTCTCGGGGGGGCTCGGGTCAGCCCCAGCATTTT,CASSSRGGSGQPQHF
TRBD1,TRBV5-1,TRBJ2-1,-,TGCGCCAGCAACATACAGGGGAGCAATGAGCAGTTCTTC,CASNIQGSNEQFF
-,TRBV6-5,TRBJ2-3,once,TGTGCCAGCAGTTACGGCGGGGGCCCCACAGATACGCAGTATTTT,CASSYGGGPTDTQYF
-,TRBV7-3,TRBJ2-2,few,TGTGCCAGCAGCTCAGTTCCCTCCGGGGAGCTGTTTTTT,CASSSVPSGELFF
-,TRBV5-8,TRBJ1-1,few,TGTGCCAGCAGCGGGGGGCCCAGGGTAAAGACTGAAGCTTTCTTT,CASSGGPRVKTEAFF
-,TRBV6-5,TRBJ2-7,-,TGTGCCAGCAGACCCTGGCGGGGACGCTCCTACGAGCAGTACTTC,CASRPWRGRSYEQYF
-,TRBV4-2,TRBJ2-5,few,TGTGCCAGCAGCCAGTCCACAGGGCGCCAAGAGACCCAGTACTTC,CASSQSTGRQETQYF
TRBD2,TRBV10-3,TRBJ2-3,many,TGTGCCATCAGTGAGAGCGGGGAGAACACAGATACGCAGTATTTT,CAISESGENTDTQYF
-,TRBV28,TRBJ2-2,once,TGTGCCAGCAGTCCACAACAGGGCAGCACCGGGGAGCTGTTTTTT,CASSPQQGSTGELFF
-,TRBV12-3/TRBV12-4,TRBJ1-1,few,TGTGCCTCACAGCTTACTGAAGCTTTCTTT,CASQLTEAFF
-,TRBV6-5,TRBJ2-7,-,TGTGCCAGCAGTTACTCAGGGACTTACGGGCAGTACTTC,CASSYSGTYGQYF
TRBD1,TRBV9,TRBJ1-6,once,TGTGCCAGCAGCGCTCGGGACAGGGGCTCCTATAATTCACCCCTCCACTTT,CASSARDRGSYNSPLHF
-,TRBV7-2,TRBJ1-6,-,TGTGCCAGCAGCTTAGCCGGGGGGGGCATAAATTCACCCCTCCACTTT,CASSLAGGGINSPLHF
-,TRBV28,TRBJ1-5,medium-sized,TGTGCCAGCACTCCTTGGGCGGGCGGTACCAATCAGCCCCAGCATTTT,CASTPWAGGTNQPQHF
-,TRBV10-3,TRBJ1-1,-,TGTGCCATCAGCTTCTCGGAAGTGTACACTGAAGCTTTCTTT,CAISFSEVYTEAFF
-,TRBV9,TRBJ2-1,once,TGTGCCAGCAGCGTAGTCCCGGACCCCTACAATGAGCAGTTCTTC,CASSVVPDPYNEQFF
TRBD2,TRBV15,TRBJ2-1,few,TGTGCCACCAGCAGAGATTCTAGCGGGAGCGTCTACAATGAGCAGTTCTTC,CATSRDSSGSVYNEQFF
-,TRBV5-1,TRBJ2-3,-,TGCGCCAGCAGCTCCTCCACAGATACGCAGTATTTT,CASSSSTDTQYF
-,TRBV11-3,TRBJ2-7,few,TGTGCCAGCGGGGGCACCTCCTACGAGCAGTACTTC,CASGGTSYEQYF
-,TRBV6-5,TRBJ1-3,-,TGTGCCAGCAGCCTGGGGCAGGGTTCTGGAAACACCATATATTTT,CASSLGQGSGNTIYF
-,TRBV12-3/TRBV12-4,TRBJ2-5,-,TGTGCCAGCAGTTTAAGAGAGACCCAGTACTTC,CASSLRETQYF
-,TRBV6-2/TRBV6-3,TRBJ1-5,few,TGTGCCAGCAGTCAATCGGGTCCTCAGCCCCAGCATTTT,CASSQSGPQPQHF
TRBD2,TRBV6-5,TRBJ2-3,-,TGTGCCAGCAGTTTTGGGAAAGCGGGGGGGATCCATACGCAGTATTTT,CASSFGKAGGIHTQYF
-,TRBV7-9,TRBJ2-3,-,TGTGCCAGCAAGCCGCAGGGGATGGCGACAGATACGCAGTATTTT,CASKPQGMATDTQYF
-,TRBV5-1,TRBJ1-4,-,TGCGCCAGCAAGTCGGACTATGGTGGAAAACTGTTTTTT,CASKSDYGGKLFF
-,TRBV7-9,TRBJ2-1,few,TGTGCCAGCAGCCTTACTAGGGGGTTGGGCAATGAGCAGTTCTTC,CASSLTRGLGNEQFF
TRBD1,TRBV19,TRBJ1-5,-,TGTGCCAGCCGAGACAGGGACAATCAGCCCCAGCATTTT,CASRDRDNQPQHF
-,TRBV5-4,TRBJ1-2,-,TGTGCCAGCAGCCCTACCTCAGTCCCTAACTATGGCTACACCTTC,CASSPTSVPNYGYTF
TRBD2,TRBV3-1/TRBV3-2,TRBJ2-3,-,TGTGCCAGCAGCCATCCAAGAGTCGGGGGGTACACAGATACGCAGTATTTT,CASSHPRVGGYTDTQYF
-,TRBV3-1/TRBV3-2,TRBJ1-2,-,TGTGCCAGCAGCCAAGTGGACAATCGCTACACCTTC,CASSQVDNRYTF
-,TRBV6-5,TRBJ1-2,-,TGTGCCAGCACCCCAGGGGTTAACTATGGCTACACCTTC,CASTPGVNYGYTF
-,TRBV29-1,TRBJ2-3,-,TGCAGCGCCCAAAGGGACCCAGGCACAGATACGCAGTATTTT,CSAQRDPGTDTQYF
TRBD1,TRBV7-9,TRBJ1-5,-,TGTGCCAGCAGCTTTGAGGGGGCACAGCCCCAGCATTTT,CASSFEGAQPQHF
-,TRBV6-5,TRBJ2-2,-,TGTGCCAGCAGGAGGAACACCGGGGAGCTGTTTTTT,CASRRNTGELFF
TRBD1,TRBV18,TRBJ2-1,once,TGTGCCAGCTCACCATCACAGGGGGCTGGTGAGCAGTTCTTC,CASSPSQGAGEQFF
-,TRBV19,TRBJ1-1,-,TGTGCCAGTAGTTCGGGCACTGAAGCTTTCTTT,CASSSGTEAFF
-,TRBV28,TRBJ1-5,-,TGTGCCAGCAGTTCAGGCGGATCGAATCAGCCCCAGCATTTT,CASSSGGSNQPQHF